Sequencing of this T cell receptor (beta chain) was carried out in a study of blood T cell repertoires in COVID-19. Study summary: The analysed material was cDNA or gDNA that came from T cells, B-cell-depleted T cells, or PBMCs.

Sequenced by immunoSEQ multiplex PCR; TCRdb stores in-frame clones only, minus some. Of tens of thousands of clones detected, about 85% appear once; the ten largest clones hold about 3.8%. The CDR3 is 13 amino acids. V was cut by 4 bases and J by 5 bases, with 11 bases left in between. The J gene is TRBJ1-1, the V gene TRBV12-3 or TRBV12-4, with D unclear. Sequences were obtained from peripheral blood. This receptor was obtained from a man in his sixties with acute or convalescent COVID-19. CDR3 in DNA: TGTGCCAGCAGTTCTACGTCGGGGACTGAAGCTTTCTTT. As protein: CASSSTSGTEAFF.